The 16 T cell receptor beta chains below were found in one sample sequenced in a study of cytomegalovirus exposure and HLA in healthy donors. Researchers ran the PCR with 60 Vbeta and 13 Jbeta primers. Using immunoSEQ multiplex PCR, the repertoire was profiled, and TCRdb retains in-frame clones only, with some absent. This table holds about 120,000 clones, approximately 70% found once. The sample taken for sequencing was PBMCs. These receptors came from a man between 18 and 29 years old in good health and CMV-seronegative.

In nucleotides, the CDR3 is TGTGCCACCAGCAGAAGCCGAGGCGGCAATCAGCCCCAGCATTTT. Its translation is CATSRSRGGNQPQHF. The genes are TRBV15 and TRBJ1-5; no reliable D call. This CDR3 has 15 amino acids. Trimming pared 2 bases from V and 2 bases from J, leaving 10 bases between. Germline values: CDR1 LNHNV, CDR2 YYDKDF (reference sequence).

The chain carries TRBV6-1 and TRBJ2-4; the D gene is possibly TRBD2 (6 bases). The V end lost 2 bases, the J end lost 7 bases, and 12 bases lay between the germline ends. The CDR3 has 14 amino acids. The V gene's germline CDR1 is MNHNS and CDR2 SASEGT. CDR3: CASSERGLGNIQYF. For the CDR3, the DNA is TGTGCCAGCAGTGAACGGGGGTTGGGGAACATTCAGTACTTC.

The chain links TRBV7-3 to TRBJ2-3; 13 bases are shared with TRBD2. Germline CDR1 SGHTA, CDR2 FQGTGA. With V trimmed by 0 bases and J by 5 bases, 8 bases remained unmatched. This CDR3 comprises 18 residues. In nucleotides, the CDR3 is TGTGCCAGCAGCTTAACGACGGGACTAGCGGGGTATGGAGATACGCAGTATTTT. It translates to CASSLTTGLAGYGDTQYF.

The chain's CDR3 is CASSSSAGTGFDEQYF. DNA for the CDR3: TGTGCCAGCAGCTCCTCAGCCGGGACAGGGTTTGACGAGCAGTACTTC. This rearrangement joins TRBV7-8 to TRBJ2-7; 9 bases align to TRBD1. Trimming at V came to 4 bases and at J to 5 bases, leaving 12 bases not matched to a gene. This CDR3 contains 16 residues. Germline loops: CDR1 SGHVS, CDR2 FQNEAQ. The whole variable domain, remainder taken from reference TRBV7-8 and TRBJ2-7, is GAGVSQSPRYKVAKRGQDVALRCDPISGHVSLFWYQQALGQGPEFLTYFQNEAQLDKSGLPSDRFFAERPEGSVSTLKIQRTQQEDSAVYLCASSSSAGTGFDEQYFGPGTRLTVT.

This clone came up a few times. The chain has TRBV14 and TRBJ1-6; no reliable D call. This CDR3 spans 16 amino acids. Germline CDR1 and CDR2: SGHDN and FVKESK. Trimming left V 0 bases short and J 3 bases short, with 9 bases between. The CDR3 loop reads CASSQEGGIYNSPLHF. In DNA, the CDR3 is TGTGCCAGCAGCCAAGAGGGAGGGATCTATAATTCACCCCTCCACTTT.

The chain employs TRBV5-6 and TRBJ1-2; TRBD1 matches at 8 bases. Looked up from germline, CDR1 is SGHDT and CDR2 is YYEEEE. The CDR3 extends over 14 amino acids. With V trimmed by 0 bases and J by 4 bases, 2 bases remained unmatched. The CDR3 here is CASSLGTGRYGYTF. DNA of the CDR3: TGTGCCAGCAGCTTGGGGACAGGGCGCTATGGCTACACCTTC.

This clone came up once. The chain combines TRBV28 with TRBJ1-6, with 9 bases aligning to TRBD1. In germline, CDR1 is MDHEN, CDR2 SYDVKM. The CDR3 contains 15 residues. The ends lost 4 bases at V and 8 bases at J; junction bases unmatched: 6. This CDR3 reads CASSSTGGAHSPLHF. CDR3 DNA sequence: TGTGCCAGCAGTTCAACAGGGGGCGCGCATTCACCCCTCCACTTT.

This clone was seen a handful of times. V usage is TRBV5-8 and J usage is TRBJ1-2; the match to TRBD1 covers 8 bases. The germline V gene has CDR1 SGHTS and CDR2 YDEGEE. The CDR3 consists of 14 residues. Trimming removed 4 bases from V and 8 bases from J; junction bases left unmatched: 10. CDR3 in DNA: TGTGCCAGCAGCCTCGGACAGGGTTACTTCGGCTACACCTTC. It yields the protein CASSLGQGYFGYTF.

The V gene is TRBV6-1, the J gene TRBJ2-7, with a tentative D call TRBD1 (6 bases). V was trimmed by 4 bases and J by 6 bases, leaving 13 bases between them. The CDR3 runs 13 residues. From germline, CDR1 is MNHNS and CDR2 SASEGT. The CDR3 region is CASSGGQGGEQYF. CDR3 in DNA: TGTGCCAGCAGTGGGGGACAAGGGGGCGAGCAGTACTTC.

The CDR3 DNA reads TGCAGCGTTTACCGGGGTGAGAACACCGGGGAGCTGTTTTTT. Translating gives CSVYRGENTGELFF. The chain links TRBV29-1 to TRBJ2-2; D is perhaps TRBD2 (5 bases). The CDR3 loop spans 14 amino acids. V was clipped by 5 bases and J by 1 base, with 11 bases between them. Germline loops: CDR1 SQVTM, CDR2 ANQGSEA.

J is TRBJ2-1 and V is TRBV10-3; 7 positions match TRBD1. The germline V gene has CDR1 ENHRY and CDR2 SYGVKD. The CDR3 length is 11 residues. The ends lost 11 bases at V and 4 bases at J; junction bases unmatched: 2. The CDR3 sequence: CALGQYNEQFF. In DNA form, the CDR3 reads TGTGCCTTGGGACAGTACAATGAGCAGTTCTTC.

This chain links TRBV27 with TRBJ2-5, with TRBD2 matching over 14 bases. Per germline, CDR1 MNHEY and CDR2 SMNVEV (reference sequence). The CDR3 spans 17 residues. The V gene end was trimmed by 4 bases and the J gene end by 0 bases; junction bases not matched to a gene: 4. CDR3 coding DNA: TGTGCCAGCAGTTCGGGGACTAGCGGGGGAAACCAAGAGACCCAGTACTTC. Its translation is CASSSGTSGGNQETQYF.

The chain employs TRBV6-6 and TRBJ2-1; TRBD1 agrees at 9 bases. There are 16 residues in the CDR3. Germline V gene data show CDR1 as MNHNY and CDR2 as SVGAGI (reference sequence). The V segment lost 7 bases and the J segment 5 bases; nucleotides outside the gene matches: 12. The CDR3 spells CASKPSGQGINNEQFF. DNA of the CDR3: TGTGCCAGCAAACCTTCGGGACAGGGTATTAACAATGAGCAGTTCTTC.

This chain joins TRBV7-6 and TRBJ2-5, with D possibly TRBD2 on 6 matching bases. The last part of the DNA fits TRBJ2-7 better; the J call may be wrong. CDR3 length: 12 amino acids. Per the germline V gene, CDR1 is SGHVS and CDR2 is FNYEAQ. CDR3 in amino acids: CASSLWGDEQYF. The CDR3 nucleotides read TGTGCCAGCAGCTTATGGGGGGACGAGCAGTACTTC.

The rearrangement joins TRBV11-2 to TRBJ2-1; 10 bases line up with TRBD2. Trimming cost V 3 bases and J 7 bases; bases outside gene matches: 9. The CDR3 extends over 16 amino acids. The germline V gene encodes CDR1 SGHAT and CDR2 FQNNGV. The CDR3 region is CASSFSVAGGRNEQFF. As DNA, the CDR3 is TGTGCCAGCAGCTTTAGCGTAGCGGGGGGAAGAAATGAGCAGTTCTTC.

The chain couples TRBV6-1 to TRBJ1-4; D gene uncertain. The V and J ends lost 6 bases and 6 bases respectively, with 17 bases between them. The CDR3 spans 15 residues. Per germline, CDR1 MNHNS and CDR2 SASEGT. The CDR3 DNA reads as TGTGCCAGCAGCGGGGAAGCCCGTCTAGATGAAAAACTGTTTTTT. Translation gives CASSGEARLDEKLFF.